This entry lists 10 T cell receptor beta chains sequenced from one sample in a study of T cells in Graves' hyperthyroidism and ophthalmopathy (dated by TCRdb to the late 2010s). Libraries were prepared through multiplex PCR. The sequencer listed for this sample is Illumina HiSeq 2000. Amplification of TCR beta CDR3 regions was carried out from RNA transcripts. A first-round RT-PCR of the TCR CDR3 used the HTBI primer set with the Qiagen OneStep RT-PCR kit. Starting from the raw public reads, TCRdb applied fastp trimming at Q25, assembled clones with MiXCR and retained in-frame beta chains. Identical CDR3 protein sequences are pooled into one entry, listed with their most common genes and DNA. The sample table shows about 420,000 distinct CDR3 sequences, and 15% to 18% are seen once. Of the sample, around an eighth falls within the top ten clones. Sequencing was carried out using blood. All receptors come from a young woman with Graves' hyperthyroidism.

As to this clonotype: This may be a read error, as it is one base from a much larger clone. This sequence joins TRBV5-1 and TRBJ2-3; TRBD2 matches 13 bases. The CDR3 spans 16 residues. Per the germline V gene, CDR1 is SGHRS and CDR2 is YFSETQ. In DNA form, the CDR3 reads TGCGTCAGCAGCCCGGTGACTAGCGGGGGGTCAGATACGCAGTATTTT. Its translation: CVSSPVTSGGSDTQYF.

This clonotype has just a few counts. CDR3 in DNA: TGTGCCAGCAGCTACCCCGGGAAAAGGGGGACTGAAGCTTTCTTT. Translated, it gives CASSYPGKRGTEAFF. The chain employs TRBV12-3 or TRBV12-4 and TRBJ1-1; D is perhaps TRBD1 (6 bases). This CDR3 region has 15 residues. The V gene lost 6 bases and the J gene lost 5 bases, with 19 bases spanning the gap.

The genes are TRBV6-1 and TRBJ1-4; D possibly corresponds to TRBD1 (6 bases). CDR1 and CDR2 (germline): MNHNS, SASEGT. This CDR3 spans 14 amino acids. The ends were cut back, 6 bases at V and 8 bases at J, with 16 bases in the middle. The DNA of the CDR3 is TGTGCCAGCAGCTCCAACGGCAGGGGAGAAAAACTGTTTTTT. Protein product: CASSSNGRGEKLFF.

The rearrangement joins TRBV12-3 or TRBV12-4 to TRBJ1-2; 8 bases are a match to TRBD1. The CDR3 has 15 amino acids. The V segment lost 6 bases and the J segment 5 bases; nucleotides outside the gene matches: 11. The CDR3 DNA reads TGTGCCAGCAGCCCCATGACAGGGGACCTTTATGGCTACACCTTC. Encoded protein: CASSPMTGDLYGYTF.

The V call is TRBV7-2, the J call TRBJ1-6; D is unclear. Trimming removed 1 base from V and 9 bases from J, with 10 bases in between. The CDR3 runs to 14 residues. Germline assignment: CDR1 SGHTA and CDR2 FQGNSA. The CDR3 sequence: CASSLGDLTSPLHF. DNA of the CDR3: TGTGCCAGCAGCTTAGGGGATCTAACTTCACCCCTCCACTTT.

The table lists this clonotype with many counts. DNA for the CDR3: TGTGCCAGCAGTCGAGGGACCTCAATGAACACTGAAGCTTTCTTT. Its protein is CASSRGTSMNTEAFF. This sequence joins TRBV27 and TRBJ1-1, with a tentative D call TRBD1 (5 bases). The CDR3 totals 15 residues. CDR1 and CDR2 (germline): MNHEY, SMNVEV (reference sequence). V lost 5 bases and J lost 0, with 13 bases in between.

This clonotype was observed a handful of times. The V and J genes are TRBV7-2 and TRBJ2-7; D is possibly TRBD1 (5 bases). Germline assignment: CDR1 SGHTA and CDR2 FQGNSA. This CDR3 spans 14 amino acids. Trimming pared 2 bases from V and 2 bases from J, leaving 10 bases between. CDR3 region: CASSLRPGPYEQYF. The CDR3, as DNA: TGTGCCAGCAGCTTAAGGCCAGGGCCCTACGAGCAGTACTTC.

The chain links TRBV15 to TRBJ1-2; D gene uncertain. The CDR3 spans 13 residues. With 4 bases removed from V and 4 bases from J, the gap between germline ends came to 10 bases. From germline, CDR1 is LNHNV and CDR2 YYDKDF (reference sequence). The CDR3 protein is CATSTNRPYGYTF. The CDR3 DNA reads TGTGCCACCAGCACGAACAGACCCTATGGCTACACCTTC.

This clonotype was recorded at least ten times. The rearrangement uses TRBV27 and TRBJ1-1; 8 nucleotides align to TRBD1. The germline gives CDR1 MNHEY, CDR2 SMNVEV (reference sequence). The CDR3 consists of 14 residues. Unmatched junction bases numbered 8, after V lost 6 bases and J lost 5 bases. In DNA form, the CDR3 reads TGTGCCAGCAGCCGCACAGGGGGTACGACTGAAGCTTTCTTT. Translating it yields CASSRTGGTTEAFF.

This clonotype occurred many times. The V gene is TRBV4-3, the J gene TRBJ2-5; weak D call: TRBD1 (5 bases). This CDR3 has 15 residues. Trimming pared 2 bases from V and 5 bases from J, leaving 15 bases between. The germline gives CDR1 LGHNA, CDR2 YSLEER. CDR3 residues: CASSQTAQGGETQYF. The CDR3 DNA reads as TGCGCCAGCAGCCAAACGGCGCAGGGCGGCGAGACCCAGTACTTC.